The text below deals with one T cell receptor beta chain. The antigen is not known. Relative to the germline gene, one junction end is altered; a read error may explain this. The source of the sample is a study of tumor and adjacent non-tumor tissue in lung cancer. Study results and limitations: Tumor repertoires had a smaller top 100 clone share than normal lung. Significantly higher TCR diversity was found in tumor than normal lung.

Germline CDR1 reads SQVTM; CDR2 reads ANQGSEA. The CDR3 spans 12 residues. This sample's RNA came from whole unsorted tissue. Three rounds of nested PCR, following a modified ARM-PCR protocol, produced the TCRbeta library. TCRdb re-called the multiplex PCR reads with MiXCR, one entry per CDR3 protein. The repertoire holds more than 60,000 distinct CDR3 sequences, with around 77% as singletons. The sequencing sample was made of lung tumor tissue. This clonotype was obtained from a woman between 45 and 60 years old with non-small cell lung cancer. The V gene is TRBV29-1, the J gene TRBJ2-5; 8 nucleotides match TRBD1. The CDR3 region has the DNA TGCAGCGGTGGACAGGGCCCCGAGATCCAGTACTTC. Residues: CSGGQGPEIQYF.